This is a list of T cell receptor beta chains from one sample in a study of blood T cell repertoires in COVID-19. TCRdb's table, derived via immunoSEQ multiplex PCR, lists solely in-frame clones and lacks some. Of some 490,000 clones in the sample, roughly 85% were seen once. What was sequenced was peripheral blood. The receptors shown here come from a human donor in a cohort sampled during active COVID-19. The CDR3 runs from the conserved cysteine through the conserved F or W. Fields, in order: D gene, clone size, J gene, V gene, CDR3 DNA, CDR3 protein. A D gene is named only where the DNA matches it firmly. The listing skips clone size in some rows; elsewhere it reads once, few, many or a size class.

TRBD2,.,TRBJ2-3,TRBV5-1,TGCGCCAGCAGCCTACAGACTAGCGGTAACACAGATACGCAGTATTTT,CASSLQTSGNTDTQYF
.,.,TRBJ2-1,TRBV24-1,TGTGCCACCAGTGACGGACTCTTTAGGGAGCAGTTCTTC,CATSDGLFREQFF
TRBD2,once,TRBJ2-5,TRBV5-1,TGCGCCAGCAGCTTACCGGGACTAGCGGGAGCCGCGGAGACCCAGTACTTC,CASSLPGLAGAAETQYF
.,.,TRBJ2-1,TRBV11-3,TGTGCCAGCAGCTTAGGGAGTAGCTCTTACAATGAGCAGTTCTTC,CASSLGSSSYNEQFF
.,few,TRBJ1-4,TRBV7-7,TGTGCTAGCAGCTTAGGCAGAACAACTAATGAAAAACTGTTTTTT,CASSLGRTTNEKLFF
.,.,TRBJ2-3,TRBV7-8,TGTGCCAGCAGCTTAGCAACAGGCACAGATACGCAGTATTTT,CASSLATGTDTQYF
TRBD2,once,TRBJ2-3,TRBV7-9,TGTGCCAGCAGACACCGTAGCGGGAGAATGGATACGCAGTATTTT,CASRHRSGRMDTQYF
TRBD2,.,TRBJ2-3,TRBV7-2,TGTGCCAGCAGCTTAGCGGGGGTAGCGGGAGAGACCACAGATACGCAGTATTTT,CASSLAGVAGETTDTQYF
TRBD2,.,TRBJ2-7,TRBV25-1,TGTGCCAGCAGTCGGGAGGCCCGCTCCTACGAGCAGTACTTC,CASSREARSYEQYF
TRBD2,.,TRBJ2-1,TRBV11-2,TGTGCCAGCAGCTTTACTAGCGGGGACTACAATGAGCAGTTCTTC,CASSFTSGDYNEQFF
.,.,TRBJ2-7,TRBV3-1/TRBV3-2,TGTGCCAGCAGCCAAGATATTGGGCGCGAGCAGTACTTC,CASSQDIGREQYF
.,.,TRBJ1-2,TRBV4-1,TGCGCCAGCAGCCAAGAATCAGGGGAACTGGGGGGCTACACCTTC,CASSQESGELGGYTF
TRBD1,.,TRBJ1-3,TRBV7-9,TGTGCCAGCAGCTTAGTCGGACAGGGGATGGACACCATATATTTT,CASSLVGQGMDTIYF
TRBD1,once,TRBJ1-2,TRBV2,TGTGCCAGCACCGGGGACAGGGGGCGAATTAACTATGGCTACACCTTC,CASTGDRGRINYGYTF
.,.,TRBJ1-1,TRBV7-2,TGTGCCAGCAGCTTACAGGTGAACACTGAAGCTTTCTTT,CASSLQVNTEAFF
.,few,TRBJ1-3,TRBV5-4,TGTGCCAGCAGTCGTTACGGACAGTTATCTGGAAACACCATATATTTT,CASSRYGQLSGNTIYF
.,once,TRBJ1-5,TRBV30,TGTGCCTGGAGTCAAGGGGCCGTGGACCAGCCCCAGCATTTT,CAWSQGAVDQPQHF
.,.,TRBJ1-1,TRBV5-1,TGCGCCAGCGGACCCGTTGGGGGGAGCACTGAAGCTTTCTTT,CASGPVGGSTEAFF
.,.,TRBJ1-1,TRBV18,TGTGCCAGCTCCCCCCTCGTACAGGGGAACACTGAAGCTTTCTTT,CASSPLVQGNTEAFF
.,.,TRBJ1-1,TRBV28,TGTGCCAGCAGTTCTACCCCTGGTCATCCCACTGAAGCTTTCTTT,CASSSTPGHPTEAFF
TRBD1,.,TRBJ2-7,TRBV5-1,TGCGCCAGCAGCCCCAGACAGGGGGCCTCTATCGGACGACCCAAGAGCTTC,CASSPRQGASIGRPKSF
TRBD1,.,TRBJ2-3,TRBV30,TGTGCCTGGAGTGTGGGATTCGGGACAGATTATAGCACAGATACGCAGTATTTT,CAWSVGFGTDYSTDTQYF
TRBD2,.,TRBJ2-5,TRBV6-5,TGTGCCGGTACTAGCGGAGCCCTTTTAGAGACCCAGTACTTC,CAGTSGALLETQYF
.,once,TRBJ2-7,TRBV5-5,TGTGCCAGCAGCCCCGAACTGACAGCTTTATCCTACGAGCAGTACTTC,CASSPELTALSYEQYF
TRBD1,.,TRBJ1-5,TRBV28,TGTGCCAGCAGTTTAAGGGGGCTGGGGCGCAATCAGCCCCAGCATTTT,CASSLRGLGRNQPQHF
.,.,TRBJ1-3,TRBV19,TGTGCCAGTAGTACCCGTCGAGGAGGATATGGAAACACCATATATTTT,CASSTRRGGYGNTIYF
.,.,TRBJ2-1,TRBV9,TGTGCCAGCAGCGTTCGCCCAGGGAACCCCTACAATGAGCAGTTCTTC,CASSVRPGNPYNEQFF
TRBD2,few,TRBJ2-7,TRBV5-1,TGCGCCAGCAGCTGGGGACTAGCGGGATCCTACGAGCAGTACTTC,CASSWGLAGSYEQYF
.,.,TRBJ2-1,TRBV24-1,TGTGCCACCGGACAGAACAATGAGCAGTTCTTC,CATGQNNEQFF